This T cell receptor beta chain was captured in a study of cytomegalovirus exposure and HLA in healthy donors. This CDR3 has 13 amino acids. V lost 10 bases and J 5 bases, leaving 15 bases between the germline ends. Per the germline V gene, CDR1 is MNHNY and CDR2 is SVGAGI (reference sequence). Every donor was a healthy person donating bone marrow. Primers: 60 Vbeta forward and 13 Jbeta reverse. Method: immunoSEQ multiplex PCR; TCRdb's copy keeps in-frame clones and lacks some. The sample has more than 90,000 clones; approximately 83% are singletons. Sequenced input: PBMCs. The receptor was isolated from a man aged 45-65 years in good health and CMV-seronegative. V usage is TRBV6-6 and J usage is TRBJ1-5; a possible D gene is TRBD1 (6 bases). The CDR3 coding sequence is TGTGCCACGGAGGGGGGGTGGGATCAGCCCCAGCATTTT. Translated, it gives CATEGGWDQPQHF.